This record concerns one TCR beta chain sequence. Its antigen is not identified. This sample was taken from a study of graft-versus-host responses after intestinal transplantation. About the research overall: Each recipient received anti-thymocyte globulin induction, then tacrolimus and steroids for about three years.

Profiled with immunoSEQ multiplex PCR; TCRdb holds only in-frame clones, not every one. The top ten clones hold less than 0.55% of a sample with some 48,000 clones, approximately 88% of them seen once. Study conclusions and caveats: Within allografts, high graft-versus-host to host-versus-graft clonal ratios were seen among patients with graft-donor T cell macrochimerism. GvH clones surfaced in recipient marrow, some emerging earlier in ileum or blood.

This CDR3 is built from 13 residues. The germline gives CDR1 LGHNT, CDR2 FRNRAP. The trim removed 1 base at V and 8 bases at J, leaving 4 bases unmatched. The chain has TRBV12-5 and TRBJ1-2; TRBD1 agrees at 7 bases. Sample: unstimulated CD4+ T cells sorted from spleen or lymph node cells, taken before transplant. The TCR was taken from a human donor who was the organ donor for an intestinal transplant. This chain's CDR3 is CASGLGGQSGYTF. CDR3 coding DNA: TGTGCTAGTGGTTTGGGGGGACAGTCAGGCTACACCTTC.